The T cell receptor (beta chain) under discussion was sequenced for a study of CXCR3-negative and CXCR3-positive naive CD8 T cells. At the level of the study: Collectively, the libraries yielded roughly 140 million TRB reads in total, at about 1.5 +/- 0.3 million per library.

The authors gated naive CD8+ T cells as CD45RO-CCR7+CD27+CD95-. CDR1 DFQATT and CDR2 SNEGSKA come from the germline V gene (reference sequence). The CDR3 length is 14 residues. Study results and limitations: TRB CDR3s were more hydrophobic in CXCR3-positive than in CXCR3-negative naive cells.

Of note for this clonotype: Its matching antigen is unknown.

The authors prepared UMI-labeled TRB cDNA libraries by 5' RACE. TCRdb reprocessed the 5' RACE reads; each CDR3 protein has one entry and no DNA is given. This listing includes under 85,000 distinct CDR3 sequences. The sequence derives from a human donor in good health. Some clones in this sample may be carry-over from other donors' samples. Sequencing was done on a sample of naive CXCR3+ CD8+ T cells from blood. Documented subset: CD45RO-CCR7+CD27+CD95- naive CD8+ T cells expressing CXCR3 (TNR3+). The V gene is TRBV20-1, the J gene TRBJ2-1; as DNA is missing, the TRBD1 call by TCRdb cannot be tested. The chain's CDR3 is CSARPRDNYNEQFF.